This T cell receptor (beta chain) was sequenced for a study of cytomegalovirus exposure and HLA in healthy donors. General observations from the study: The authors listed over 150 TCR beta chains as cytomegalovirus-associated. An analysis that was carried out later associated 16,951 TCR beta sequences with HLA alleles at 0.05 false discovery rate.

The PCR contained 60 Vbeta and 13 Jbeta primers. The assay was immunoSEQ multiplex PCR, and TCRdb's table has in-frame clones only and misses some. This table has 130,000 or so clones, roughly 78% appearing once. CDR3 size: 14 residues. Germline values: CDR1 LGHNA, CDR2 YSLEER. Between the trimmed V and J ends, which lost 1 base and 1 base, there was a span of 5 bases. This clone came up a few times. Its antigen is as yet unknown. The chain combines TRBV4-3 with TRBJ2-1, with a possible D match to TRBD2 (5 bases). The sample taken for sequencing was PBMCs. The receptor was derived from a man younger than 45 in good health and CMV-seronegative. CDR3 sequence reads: CASSQGTSYNEQFF. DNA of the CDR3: TGCGCCAGCAGCCAAGGGACTTCCTACAATGAGCAGTTCTTC.